These 24 T cell receptor beta chains were sequenced from one sample in a study of cytomegalovirus exposure and HLA in healthy donors. It was with 60 Vbeta and 13 Jbeta primers that the PCR ran. Clones were read by immunoSEQ multiplex PCR, and TCRdb kept only the in-frame ones, dropping some. The table records some 130,000 clones, over 80% of them present only once. Sequenced: PBMCs. The source is a man between 35 and 55 years old in good health and CMV-seronegative.

For the CDR3, the DNA is TGTGCCTGGAGTATCGGACAGATCTACGAGCAGTACTTC. Translating it yields CAWSIGQIYEQYF. V usage is TRBV30 and J usage is TRBJ2-7, with a tentative D call TRBD1 (6 bases). The germline V gene has CDR1 GTSNPN and CDR2 SVGIG (reference sequence). Trimming removed 2 bases from V and 3 bases from J, with 11 bases in between. The CDR3 loop spans 13 amino acids.

V usage is TRBV5-4 and J usage is TRBJ1-5; D perhaps matches TRBD1 (5 bases). This CDR3 has 13 amino acids. Germline V gene lookup returns CDR1 SGHNT and CDR2 YYREEE (reference sequence). The V end was cut by 0 bases, the J end by 9 bases, with 10 bases between. The CDR3 sequence is CASSLETGGPQHF. The CDR3 bases are TGTGCCAGCAGCTTGGAGACGGGGGGGCCCCAGCATTTT.

The chain has TRBV27 and TRBJ2-3, with TRBD2 matching over 14 bases. V gave up 5 bases and J gave up 2 bases; unmatched junction bases: 6. This CDR3 comprises 17 residues. The V gene's germline CDR1 is MNHEY and CDR2 SMNVEV (reference sequence). The CDR3 DNA sequence: TGTGCCAGCAGTCCCGGGACTAGCGGGAGTTACACAGATACGCAGTATTTT. It codes for CASSPGTSGSYTDTQYF.

V is TRBV10-3 and J is TRBJ2-5; D remains unclear. The DNA end is more similar to TRBJ2-7, so the J call may be wrong. This CDR3 is built from 13 residues. The V gene's germline CDR1 is ENHRY and CDR2 SYGVKD. This chain's CDR3 is CAISDSTSYEQYF. CDR3 nucleotides: TGTGCCATCAGTGATTCAACCTCCTACGAGCAGTACTTC.

This clone was seen just once. The chain couples TRBV19 to TRBJ2-5, with no clear D. This CDR3 contains 13 residues. V was shortened by 8 bases and J by 5 bases, with 15 bases between the two germline ends. The germline CDR1 and CDR2 sequences are LNHDA and SQIVND (reference sequence). The CDR3 protein is CASGKTLPETQYF. The DNA for the CDR3 is TGTGCCAGTGGCAAGACTTTGCCGGAGACCCAGTACTTC.

This clone was seen only a few times. This sequence joins TRBV5-4 and TRBJ2-2; a possible D gene is TRBD1 (6 bases). Germline values: CDR1 SGHNT, CDR2 YYREEE (reference sequence). Deletions cut 2 bases from V and 7 bases from J, with 18 bases between. This CDR3 spans 16 amino acids. The CDR3 is CASSFQTGWEDGELFF. The CDR3, as DNA: TGTGCCAGCAGCTTCCAAACAGGGTGGGAAGACGGGGAGCTGTTTTTT.

The chain uses TRBV6-5 and TRBJ2-3; TRBD2 matches 8 bases. The V and J ends lost 5 bases and 4 bases, in that order; junction bases with no gene match: 5. The CDR3 loop spans 14 amino acids. The germline CDR1 and CDR2 sequences are MNHEY and SVGAGI. CDR3 protein: CASSRGLASDTQYF. DNA for the CDR3: TGTGCCAGCAGTCGAGGACTAGCTTCAGATACGCAGTATTTT.

The rearrangement links TRBV7-2 to TRBJ2-6, with 7 nucleotides matching TRBD1. The V segment lost 5 bases and the J segment 0 bases; nucleotides outside the gene matches: 13. CDR3 length: 19 amino acids. Per germline, CDR1 SGHTA and CDR2 FQGNSA. CDR3 nucleotide sequence: TGTGCCAGCAGCACCGACCGGGACAGCGACCACTCTGGGGCCAACGTCCTGACTTTC. It yields the protein CASSTDRDSDHSGANVLTF.

The chain employs TRBV4-3 and TRBJ2-1; D gene uncertain. CDR1 is LGHNA, CDR2 YSLEER, per germline. This CDR3 contains 13 residues. V gave up 1 base and J gave up 5 bases, with 6 bases separating them. CDR3 DNA sequence: TGCGCCAGCAGCCAAGGGAGAGACAATGAGCAGTTCTTC. Protein product: CASSQGRDNEQFF.

The chain employs TRBV6-5 and TRBJ2-5; D is unclear. The J call may be wrong; the DNA end is better matched by TRBJ2-7. Germline V lookup: CDR1 MNHEY, CDR2 SVGAGI. The CDR3 spans 11 residues. The CDR3 reads CASSYLYEQYF. The CDR3 DNA reads as TGTGCCAGCAGTTACCTATACGAGCAGTACTTC.

The genes are TRBV5-8 and TRBJ2-7, with TRBD2 matching 9 bases. The CDR3 totals 15 residues. CDR1 and CDR2 from the germline V gene are SGHTS and YDEGEE. Trimming at V came to 1 base and at J to 2 bases, leaving 4 bases not matched to a gene. The CDR3 loop is CASSLRSSGTYEQYF. In nucleotides, the CDR3 is TGTGCCAGCAGCTTGAGGTCTAGCGGGACCTACGAGCAGTACTTC.

This rearrangement joins TRBV5-5 to TRBJ2-5; TRBD1 aligns across 12 bases. CDR1 and CDR2 from the germline V gene are SGHKS and YYEKEE (reference sequence). This CDR3 contains 15 residues. The V gene end was trimmed by 2 bases and the J gene end by 12 bases; junction bases not matched to a gene: 11. CDR3 DNA sequence: TGTGCCAGCAGCTTTTCTGGGACAGGGGGCTTCGGGGAGTACTTC. Translated: CASSFSGTGGFGEYF. Full variable domain (remainder filled in from reference TRBV5-5 and TRBJ2-5): DAGVTQSPTHLIKTRGQQVTLRCSPISGHKSVSWYQQVLGQGPQFIFQYYEKEERGRGNFPDRFSARQFPNYSSELNVNALLLGDSALYLCASSFSGTGGFGEYFGPGTRLLVL.

This clone has only a few counts. This sequence joins TRBV4-1 and TRBJ2-5; a weak D match, TRBD2 (5 bases). Trimming left V 0 bases short and J 3 bases short, with 8 bases between. The CDR3 extends over 14 amino acids. The germline V gene encodes CDR1 MGHRA and CDR2 YSYEKL. The CDR3 DNA is TGCGCCAGCAGCCAAGATCACGGGAAAGAGACCCAGTACTTC. It specifies CASSQDHGKETQYF.

This clone was detected a few times. The chain employs TRBV7-8 and TRBJ2-5; perhaps TRBD1 as D (6 bases). The CDR3 runs 14 residues. The V end was cut by 0 bases, the J end by 5 bases, with 10 bases between. The germline gives CDR1 SGHVS, CDR2 FQNEAQ. CDR3 in amino acids: CASSLAGGQETQYF. CDR3 DNA: TGTGCCAGCAGCTTAGCTGGGGGCCAGGAGACCCAGTACTTC.

The chain joins TRBV11-2 to TRBJ2-1; D gene ambiguous. This CDR3 comprises 13 residues. V dropped 6 bases and J dropped 9 bases, with 15 bases sitting between them. The germline gives CDR1 SGHAT, CDR2 FQNNGV. CDR3 sequence (DNA): TGTGCCAGCAGAACCGGGTTAGAGCGTGAGCAGTTCTTC. Its protein product is CASRTGLEREQFF.

The chain has TRBV29-1 and TRBJ2-7; D may be TRBD1 (6 bases). This CDR3 has 13 amino acids. Germline V gene sequence: CDR1 SQVTM, CDR2 ANQGSEA. Trimming pared 4 bases from V and 1 base from J, leaving 11 bases between. The CDR3 spells CSVVPDSSYEQYF. CDR3 DNA: TGCAGCGTTGTTCCGGACAGTTCCTACGAGCAGTACTTC.

The CDR3 nucleotides read TGCGCCAGCAGCTTGGGACAGGGGGACAGCAATCAGCCCCAGCATTTT. It codes for CASSLGQGDSNQPQHF. The rearrangement links TRBV5-1 to TRBJ1-5; 9 positions agree with TRBD1. V gave up 0 bases and J gave up 1 base; unmatched junction bases: 2. There are 16 residues in the CDR3. The germline V gene encodes CDR1 SGHRS and CDR2 YFSETQ. The entire variable domain, with the rest obtained from reference TRBV5-1 and TRBJ1-5, is as follows: KAGVTQTPRYLIKTRGQQVTLSCSPISGHRSVSWYQQTPGQGLQFLFEYFSETQRNKGNFPGRFSGRQFSNSRSEMNVSTLELGDSALYLCASSLGQGDSNQPQHFGDGTRLSIL.

The chain links TRBV7-2 to TRBJ2-2; TRBD1 matches 8 bases. The CDR3 sequence is 16 residues long. Looked up from germline, CDR1 is SGHTA and CDR2 is FQGNSA. With V trimmed by 6 bases and J by 6 bases, 12 bases remained unmatched. The CDR3 DNA is TGTGCCAGCAGTCACCCTCCGGGACAGGCTCCCGGGGAGCTGTTTTTT. Translated: CASSHPPGQAPGELFF.

This rearrangement joins TRBV4-1 to TRBJ1-1, with 7 nucleotides matching TRBD1. CDR3 length: 17 amino acids. The V and J ends lost 1 base and 6 bases, in that order; junction bases with no gene match: 14. The germline CDR1 and CDR2 sequences are MGHRA and YSYEKL. CDR3 bases: TGCGCCAGCAGCCAAGGCCCGGACAGGTTCCTAGGCGCTGAAGCTTTCTTT. Encoded protein: CASSQGPDRFLGAEAFF.

CDR3: CASSLDRGQFF. CDR3 nucleotides: TGTGCCAGCAGCCTTGACAGGGGGCAGTTCTTC. This chain connects TRBV2 to TRBJ2-1, with 8 bases fitting TRBD1. CDR3 length: 11 residues. Germline V gene data show CDR1 as SNHLY and CDR2 as FYNNEI. V trimming: 6 bases; J trimming: 12 bases; junction bases outside the gene matches: 4.

This clone was seen only a few times. V is TRBV6-5 and J is TRBJ1-6; 8 bases line up with TRBD1. Germline V CDR1 and CDR2: MNHEY, SVGAGI. This CDR3 comprises 14 residues. Trimming cost V 11 bases and J 9 bases; bases outside gene matches: 12. This CDR3 is CAAGSWQGASPLHF. CDR3 in DNA: TGTGCCGCGGGAAGTTGGCAGGGGGCTTCACCCCTCCACTTT.

This clone has just one count. This rearrangement joins TRBV9 to TRBJ1-3; D gene ambiguous. Germline assignment: CDR1 SGDLS and CDR2 YYNGEE. V was clipped by 0 bases and J by 0 bases, with 4 bases between them. The CDR3 extends over 14 amino acids. Written as DNA, the CDR3 is TGTGCCAGCAGCGTAGGCGACTCTGGAAACACCATATATTTT. Protein: CASSVGDSGNTIYF.

The chain joins TRBV11-3 to TRBJ2-2, with 7 bases identical to TRBD1. With V trimmed by 5 bases and J by 5 bases, 2 bases remained unmatched. The germline V gene has CDR1 SGHNT and CDR2 YENEEA. The CDR3 sequence is 13 residues long. The CDR3 region has the DNA TGTGCCAGCAGCGGGACAGTAACCGGGGAGCTGTTTTTT. Protein: CASSGTVTGELFF.

This chain links TRBV7-2 with TRBJ1-6, with 8 bases identical to TRBD1. Per the germline V gene, CDR1 is SGHTA and CDR2 is FQGNSA. V lost 0 bases and J lost 10; bases outside the gene matches: 5. The CDR3 runs to 15 residues. CDR3 protein: CASSLAHRGTSPLHF. The CDR3 nucleotides are TGTGCCAGCAGCTTAGCGCACAGGGGGACGTCACCCCTCCACTTT. Variable domain in full (rest from reference TRBV7-2 and TRBJ1-6): GAGVSQSPSNKVTEKGKDVELRCDPISGHTALYWYRQSLGQGLEFLIYFQGNSAPDKSGLPSDRFSAERTGGSVSTLTIQRTQQEDSAVYLCASSLAHRGTSPLHFGNGTRLTVT.